The 32 T cell receptor beta chains reported below all come from one sample, sequenced in a study of regulatory T cells in long-lasting Graves disease. HTBI primers from iRepertoire and Arm-PCR of CDR3 regions yielded the TCR beta libraries. TCRdb re-called the multiplex PCR reads with MiXCR, one entry per CDR3 protein. Altogether 350,000 to 500,000 distinct CDR3 sequences are present, about 21% being singletons, with the ten largest covering around 15%. Time point of the sample: persistent/refractory GD, antithyroid drugs over 5 years with positive TRAb. After RNA was extracted from PBMCs, the TCR library was made from it. The material was peripheral blood mononuclear cells (PBMCs), obtained when the disease was refractory, from a patient treated with antithyroid drugs. These receptors were taken from a female donor with Graves disease.

The chain is built from TRBV9 and TRBJ2-5; D gene ambiguous. The germline V and J ends were trimmed by 4 bases and 4 bases, with 11 bases remaining between them. Germline CDR1 is SGDLS and CDR2 is YYNGEE. The CDR3 has 13 residues. The CDR3 DNA is TGTGCCAGCAGCCCGACGAGTCGAGAGACCCAGTACTTC. Its protein product is CASSPTSRETQYF. The whole variable domain, remainder taken from reference TRBV9 and TRBJ2-5, is DSGVTQTPKHLITATGQRVTLRCSPRSGDLSVYWYQQSLDQGLQFLIQYYNGEERAKGNILERFSAQQFPDLHSELNLSSLELGDSALYFCASSPTSRETQYFGPGTRLLVL.

A few counts support this clonotype. V usage is TRBV13 and J usage is TRBJ1-6; D ambiguous. From germline, CDR1 is PRHDT and CDR2 FYEKMQ (reference sequence). Trimming took off 2 bases at V and 7 bases at J, with 15 bases between the two ends. The CDR3 totals 16 residues. In nucleotides, the CDR3 is TGTGCCAGCAGCTTATTCCCCCTATCGGGGAATTCACCCCTCCACTTT. Encoded protein: CASSLFPLSGNSPLHF.

This clonotype was detected ten times or more. This chain connects TRBV28 to TRBJ1-4, with D unresolved. CDR3 length: 16 residues. Trimming took 5 bases from V and 8 from J, leaving 21 bases between them. CDR1 is MDHEN and CDR2 is SYDVKM in the germline V gene. CDR3 protein: CASSPLPGREGEKLFF. The CDR3 DNA reads TGTGCCAGCAGTCCCCTTCCGGGTAGGGAAGGAGAAAAACTGTTTTTT.

The V call is TRBV20-1, the J call TRBJ2-5; no clear D gene. V lost 2 bases to trimming and J lost 1 base, with 14 bases between them. The germline V gene has CDR1 DFQATT and CDR2 SNEGSKA (reference sequence). CDR3 length: 15 amino acids. The chain's CDR3 is CSARMAVGFQETQYF. CDR3 bases: TGCAGTGCTAGAATGGCGGTGGGGTTCCAAGAGACCCAGTACTTC.

This clonotype showed up many times. The chain links TRBV7-9 to TRBJ2-5; the match to TRBD2 covers 8 bases. The germline CDR1 and CDR2 sequences are SEHNR and FQNEAQ (reference sequence). V was clipped by 5 bases and J by 5 bases; unmatched bases: 10. CDR3 length: 15 residues. Here the CDR3 reads CASSREVAGSETQYF. The CDR3 nucleotides are TGTGCCAGCAGCCGCGAAGTAGCGGGATCTGAGACCCAGTACTTC. Drawing the rest from reference TRBV7-9 and TRBJ2-5, the complete variable domain is DTGVSQNPRHKITKRGQNVTFRCDPISEHNRLYWYRQTLGQGPEFLTYFQNEAQLEKSRLLSDRFSAERPKGSFSTLEIQRTEQGDSAMYLCASSREVAGSETQYFGPGTRLLVL.

This clonotype was counted ten times or more. J is TRBJ1-2 and V is TRBV29-1; TRBD1 agrees at 8 bases. From germline, CDR1 is SQVTM and CDR2 ANQGSEA. V lost 1 base and J lost 10; bases outside the gene matches: 11. The CDR3 sequence is 14 residues long. The CDR3 reads CSVEGAGQGFDYTF. The CDR3 DNA sequence: TGCAGCGTTGAAGGAGCCGGACAGGGTTTTGACTACACCTTC.

Comments on this clonotype: Its ends do not fully match the called genes, so a read error is possible. The chain employs TRBV11-2 and TRBJ2-5; weak D call: TRBD2 (5 bases). CDR3 size: 17 residues. Per germline, CDR1 SGHAT and CDR2 FQNNGV. CDR3 DNA sequence: TGTGCCGGCAGCTTAGAAAGGTGGAGCGGAAAGACGGAGACCCAGTACTTC. The encoded protein is CAGSLERWSGKTETQYF.

A remark on this clonotype: This likely traces to a read error, being one base from a far larger clone. The chain is built from TRBV7-9 and TRBJ2-5; possible D gene TRBD2, 6 bases. CDR1 is SEHNR and CDR2 is FQNEAQ in the germline V gene (reference sequence). CDR3 length equals 13 residues. The chain's CDR3 is CASTLGGQETQYF. The CDR3 region has the DNA TGTGCCAGCACCTTAGGAGGGCAAGAGACCCAGTACTTC.

This clonotype came up many times. The chain carries TRBV20-1 and TRBJ2-5; 7 bases fit TRBD2. Losses at the gene ends were 1 base for V and 5 bases for J; bases not matched to a gene: 10. Germline loops: CDR1 DFQATT, CDR2 SNEGSKA (reference sequence). There are 15 residues in the CDR3. The CDR3 reads CSARVPRERVETQYF. CDR3 in DNA: TGCAGTGCTAGAGTCCCGCGGGAGCGGGTCGAGACCCAGTACTTC.

The chain is built from TRBV20-1 and TRBJ2-7; 8 bases fit TRBD1. J was trimmed by 0 bases and V by 2 bases; bases with no gene match: 6. The CDR3 runs 15 residues. Germline CDR1 is DFQATT and CDR2 is SNEGSKA (reference sequence). The CDR3 region has the DNA TGCAGTGCTAGAATGGGGACAGGTAGCTCCTACGAGCAGTACTTC. Amino acid sequence: CSARMGTGSSYEQYF.

The table lists this clonotype with many counts. The chain joins TRBV7-8 to TRBJ1-1; TRBD1 agrees at 10 bases. The CDR3 loop spans 13 amino acids. Germline-derived CDR1 and CDR2 are SGHVS and FQNEAQ. Trimming cost V 8 bases and J 10 bases; bases outside gene matches: 10. This chain's CDR3 is CASSGQGEFGAFF. The CDR3 coding sequence is TGTGCCAGCTCAGGACAGGGGGAATTCGGAGCTTTCTTT.

This clonotype occurred many times. J is TRBJ2-7 and V is TRBV6-1; D is uncertain. Germline lookup yields CDR1 MNHNS and CDR2 SASEGT. This CDR3 is built from 13 residues. V gave up 1 base and J gave up 2 bases, with 6 bases separating them. CDR3 loop: CASSEDETYEQYF. CDR3 DNA: TGTGCCAGCAGTGAAGATGAAACCTACGAGCAGTACTTC.

The chain links TRBV13 to TRBJ2-7, with TRBD1 matching 8 bases. Germline V gives CDR1 PRHDT, CDR2 FYEKMQ (reference sequence). V shed 5 bases, J shed 4 bases, and the junction held 10 bases outside the gene matches. This CDR3 comprises 15 residues. DNA for the CDR3: TGTGCCAGCAGCCCGACCTGGACAGGGCAATACGAGCAGTACTTC. Translating it yields CASSPTWTGQYEQYF.

The genes are TRBV14 and TRBJ1-1; D may be TRBD1 (5 bases). The CDR3 contains 13 residues. CDR1 is SGHDN, CDR2 FVKESK, per germline. Trimming removed 0 bases from V and 4 bases from J, with 6 bases in between. CDR3 coding DNA: TGTGCCAGCAGCCAAGACAGGGTCACTGAAGCTTTCTTT. Amino acid sequence: CASSQDRVTEAFF.

The chain employs TRBV9 and TRBJ2-3, with a weak D call TRBD2 (6 bases). Per the germline V gene, CDR1 is SGDLS and CDR2 is YYNGEE. V lost 5 bases, J lost 6 bases, and 22 bases lay in between. The CDR3 is made up of 16 amino acids. The CDR3 sequence: CASSEGLAVETDTQYF. The CDR3, as DNA: TGTGCCAGCAGTGAGGGACTCGCGGTGGAGACGGATACGCAGTATTTT.

This clonotype has a count of ten or more. The V gene is TRBV11-2, the J gene TRBJ2-7, with 11 positions matching TRBD1. The CDR3 loop spans 14 amino acids. CDR1 is SGHAT, CDR2 FQNNGV, per germline. Trimming took 4 bases from V and 3 from J; bases not matched to a gene: 2. The CDR3 protein is CASSWDRGVYEQYF. The CDR3 DNA reads as TGTGCCAGCAGCTGGGACAGGGGGGTCTACGAGCAGTACTTC.

This clonotype has just a few counts. The rearrangement uses TRBV7-8 and TRBJ2-2; TRBD1 aligns across 8 bases. The CDR3 is 16 residues long. CDR1 is SGHVS, CDR2 FQNEAQ, per germline. The V segment lost 4 bases and the J segment 6 bases; nucleotides outside the gene matches: 10. CDR3 DNA: TGTGCCAGCAGCTCAACTCCCCGGACAGGGCCCGGGGAGCTGTTTTTT. Its protein product is CASSSTPRTGPGELFF.

This chain uses TRBV28 with TRBJ2-3; D gene ambiguous. This CDR3 is built from 19 residues. V lost 7 bases to trimming and J lost 0 bases, with 26 bases between them. Germline CDR1 reads MDHEN; CDR2 reads SYDVKM. The CDR3 spells CASTAPPERTRLSTDTQYF. CDR3 in DNA: TGTGCCAGCACCGCTCCCCCCGAGCGCACACGTCTTAGCACAGATACGCAGTATTTT.

This clonotype has just one count. The chain uses TRBV20-1 and TRBJ2-7, with unresolved D. With 5 bases removed from V and 2 bases from J, the gap between germline ends came to 13 bases. CDR1 is DFQATT, CDR2 SNEGSKA, per germline (reference sequence). The CDR3 consists of 13 residues. Here the CDR3 reads CSASKGVPYEQYF. Here the CDR3 DNA reads TGCAGTGCTTCTAAAGGAGTTCCCTACGAGCAGTACTTC.

This clonotype was recorded many times. The rearrangement joins TRBV30 to TRBJ1-2; tentatively, D is TRBD1 (5 bases). The CDR3 contains 14 residues. Germline CDR1 is GTSNPN and CDR2 is SVGIG (reference sequence). Deletions cut 1 base from V and 3 bases from J, with 12 bases between. CDR3 residues: CAWSGQGLDYGYTF. Here the CDR3 DNA reads TGTGCCTGGAGTGGCCAGGGTTTGGACTATGGCTACACCTTC.

This clonotype came up a few times. The rearrangement links TRBV5-6 to TRBJ1-5; D is undetermined. This CDR3 contains 16 residues. V lost 3 bases to trimming and J lost 0 bases, with 13 bases between them. Germline-derived CDR1 and CDR2 are SGHDT and YYEEEE. The CDR3: CASSSGSGVSNQPQHF. DNA for the CDR3: TGTGCCAGCAGCTCGGGGTCCGGGGTTAGCAATCAGCCCCAGCATTTT.

Ten or more counts support this clonotype. The rearrangement uses TRBV27 and TRBJ2-7; D call uncertain. Trimming shortened V by 6 bases and J by 3 bases, and 15 bases separated the two germline ends. Germline CDR1 MNHEY, CDR2 SMNVEV (reference sequence). There are 14 residues in the CDR3. CDR3 protein: CASSPPGRGYEQYF. CDR3 nucleotides: TGTGCCAGCAGCCCCCCGGGCAGAGGCTACGAGCAGTACTTC.

This clonotype was seen at least ten times. CDR3 loop: CASSREPDQPQHF. The CDR3 DNA reads as TGTGCCAGCAGTAGGGAGCCGGATCAGCCCCAGCATTTT. The chain combines TRBV12-3 or TRBV12-4 with TRBJ1-5; D is uncertain. The CDR3 consists of 13 residues. The V and J ends lost 5 bases and 5 bases respectively, with 10 bases between them.

This clonotype was found a few times. The rearrangement uses TRBV10-2 and TRBJ2-7; D is ambiguous. The CDR3 spans 11 residues. Trimming took 3 bases from V and 7 from J, leaving 7 bases between them. Germline lookup yields CDR1 WSHSY and CDR2 SAAADI. CDR3: CASSDGREQYF. The CDR3 DNA is TGCGCCAGCAGTGACGGCAGGGAGCAGTACTTC.

The CDR3: CASSFLDSSTDTQYF. The CDR3 DNA reads TGTGCCAGCAGCTTCCTTGACTCGAGCACAGATACGCAGTATTTT. This chain uses TRBV7-2 with TRBJ2-3; D is unclear. CDR1 and CDR2 (germline): SGHTA, FQGNSA. V lost 3 bases, J lost 0 bases, and 10 bases lay in between. The CDR3 is 15 residues long.

This clonotype was seen repeatedly, ten times or more. The J gene is TRBJ2-7, the V gene TRBV30; D remains ambiguous. CDR1 GTSNPN and CDR2 SVGIG come from the germline V gene (reference sequence). This CDR3 has 11 residues. V was trimmed by 0 bases and J by 4 bases, leaving 4 bases between them. The CDR3 spells CAWSVSYEQYF. The CDR3 nucleotides are TGTGCCTGGAGTGTGTCTTACGAGCAGTACTTC. The variable domain in full, completed from reference TRBV30 and TRBJ2-7, reads SQTIHQWPATLVQPVGSPLSLECTVEGTSNPNLYWYRQAAGRGLQLLFYSVGIGQISSEVPQNLSASRPQDRQFILSSKKLLLSDSGFYLCAWSVSYEQYFGPGTRLTVT.

This clonotype was recorded at least ten times. The rearrangement joins TRBV6-1 to TRBJ1-1, with TRBD1 matching 7 bases. V lost 4 bases to trimming and J lost 1 base; unmatched junction nucleotides: 3. This CDR3 has 14 residues. Per germline, CDR1 MNHNS and CDR2 SASEGT. The CDR3 nucleotides read TGTGCCAGCAGTGGGACAGGAGGGAACACTGAAGCTTTCTTT. It translates to CASSGTGGNTEAFF.

This clonotype was detected only a few times. As DNA, the CDR3 is TGTGCCAGCAGATTACGGACTAGCGGGCGTAGCACAGATACGCAGTATTTT. Amino acid sequence: CASRLRTSGRSTDTQYF. The rearrangement uses TRBV27 and TRBJ2-3, with 11 bases aligning to TRBD2. Germline assignment: CDR1 MNHEY and CDR2 SMNVEV (reference sequence). The CDR3 consists of 17 residues. The V gene end was trimmed by 6 bases and the J gene end by 0 bases; junction bases not matched to a gene: 8.

This clonotype was seen repeatedly, ten times or more. This rearrangement joins TRBV28 to TRBJ1-5; 8 positions agree with TRBD1. J gave up 4 bases and V 11 bases, and 4 bases lay outside the gene matches. The CDR3 has 12 residues. The germline gives CDR1 MDHEN, CDR2 SYDVKM. The CDR3 loop reads CAGRTGNQPQHF. CDR3 nucleotides: TGTGCCGGTAGGACAGGGAATCAGCCCCAGCATTTT.

At least ten counts were recorded for this clonotype. The chain carries TRBV20-1 and TRBJ1-6, with TRBD1 as a possible D gene (6 bases). This CDR3 is 15 amino acids long. V was cut by 4 bases and J by 6 bases, with 16 bases left in between. Germline CDR1 is DFQATT and CDR2 is SNEGSKA (reference sequence). The chain's CDR3 is CSATSLQGLNSPLHF. DNA of the CDR3: TGCAGTGCTACCAGCTTACAGGGACTTAATTCACCCCTCCACTTT.

This clonotype was seen ten or more times. This chain uses TRBV25-1 with TRBJ2-7; 9 positions match TRBD2. The CDR3 runs 16 residues. Looked up from germline, CDR1 is MGHDK and CDR2 is SYGVNS. Losses at the gene ends were 3 bases for V and 5 bases for J; bases not matched to a gene: 11. The CDR3 here is CASSESRAREGHEQYF. The DNA for the CDR3 is TGTGCCAGCAGTGAGTCGAGGGCGCGGGAGGGCCACGAGCAGTACTTC.

The rearrangement uses TRBV2 and TRBJ2-3, with TRBD1 matching 10 bases. The V gene end was trimmed by 5 bases and the J gene end by 4 bases; junction bases not matched to a gene: 3. CDR1 and CDR2 (germline): SNHLY, FYNNEI. This CDR3 spans 14 amino acids. CDR3 sequence reads: CASSWDRGADTQYF. The CDR3 coding sequence is TGTGCCAGCAGTTGGGACAGGGGAGCAGATACGCAGTATTTT.